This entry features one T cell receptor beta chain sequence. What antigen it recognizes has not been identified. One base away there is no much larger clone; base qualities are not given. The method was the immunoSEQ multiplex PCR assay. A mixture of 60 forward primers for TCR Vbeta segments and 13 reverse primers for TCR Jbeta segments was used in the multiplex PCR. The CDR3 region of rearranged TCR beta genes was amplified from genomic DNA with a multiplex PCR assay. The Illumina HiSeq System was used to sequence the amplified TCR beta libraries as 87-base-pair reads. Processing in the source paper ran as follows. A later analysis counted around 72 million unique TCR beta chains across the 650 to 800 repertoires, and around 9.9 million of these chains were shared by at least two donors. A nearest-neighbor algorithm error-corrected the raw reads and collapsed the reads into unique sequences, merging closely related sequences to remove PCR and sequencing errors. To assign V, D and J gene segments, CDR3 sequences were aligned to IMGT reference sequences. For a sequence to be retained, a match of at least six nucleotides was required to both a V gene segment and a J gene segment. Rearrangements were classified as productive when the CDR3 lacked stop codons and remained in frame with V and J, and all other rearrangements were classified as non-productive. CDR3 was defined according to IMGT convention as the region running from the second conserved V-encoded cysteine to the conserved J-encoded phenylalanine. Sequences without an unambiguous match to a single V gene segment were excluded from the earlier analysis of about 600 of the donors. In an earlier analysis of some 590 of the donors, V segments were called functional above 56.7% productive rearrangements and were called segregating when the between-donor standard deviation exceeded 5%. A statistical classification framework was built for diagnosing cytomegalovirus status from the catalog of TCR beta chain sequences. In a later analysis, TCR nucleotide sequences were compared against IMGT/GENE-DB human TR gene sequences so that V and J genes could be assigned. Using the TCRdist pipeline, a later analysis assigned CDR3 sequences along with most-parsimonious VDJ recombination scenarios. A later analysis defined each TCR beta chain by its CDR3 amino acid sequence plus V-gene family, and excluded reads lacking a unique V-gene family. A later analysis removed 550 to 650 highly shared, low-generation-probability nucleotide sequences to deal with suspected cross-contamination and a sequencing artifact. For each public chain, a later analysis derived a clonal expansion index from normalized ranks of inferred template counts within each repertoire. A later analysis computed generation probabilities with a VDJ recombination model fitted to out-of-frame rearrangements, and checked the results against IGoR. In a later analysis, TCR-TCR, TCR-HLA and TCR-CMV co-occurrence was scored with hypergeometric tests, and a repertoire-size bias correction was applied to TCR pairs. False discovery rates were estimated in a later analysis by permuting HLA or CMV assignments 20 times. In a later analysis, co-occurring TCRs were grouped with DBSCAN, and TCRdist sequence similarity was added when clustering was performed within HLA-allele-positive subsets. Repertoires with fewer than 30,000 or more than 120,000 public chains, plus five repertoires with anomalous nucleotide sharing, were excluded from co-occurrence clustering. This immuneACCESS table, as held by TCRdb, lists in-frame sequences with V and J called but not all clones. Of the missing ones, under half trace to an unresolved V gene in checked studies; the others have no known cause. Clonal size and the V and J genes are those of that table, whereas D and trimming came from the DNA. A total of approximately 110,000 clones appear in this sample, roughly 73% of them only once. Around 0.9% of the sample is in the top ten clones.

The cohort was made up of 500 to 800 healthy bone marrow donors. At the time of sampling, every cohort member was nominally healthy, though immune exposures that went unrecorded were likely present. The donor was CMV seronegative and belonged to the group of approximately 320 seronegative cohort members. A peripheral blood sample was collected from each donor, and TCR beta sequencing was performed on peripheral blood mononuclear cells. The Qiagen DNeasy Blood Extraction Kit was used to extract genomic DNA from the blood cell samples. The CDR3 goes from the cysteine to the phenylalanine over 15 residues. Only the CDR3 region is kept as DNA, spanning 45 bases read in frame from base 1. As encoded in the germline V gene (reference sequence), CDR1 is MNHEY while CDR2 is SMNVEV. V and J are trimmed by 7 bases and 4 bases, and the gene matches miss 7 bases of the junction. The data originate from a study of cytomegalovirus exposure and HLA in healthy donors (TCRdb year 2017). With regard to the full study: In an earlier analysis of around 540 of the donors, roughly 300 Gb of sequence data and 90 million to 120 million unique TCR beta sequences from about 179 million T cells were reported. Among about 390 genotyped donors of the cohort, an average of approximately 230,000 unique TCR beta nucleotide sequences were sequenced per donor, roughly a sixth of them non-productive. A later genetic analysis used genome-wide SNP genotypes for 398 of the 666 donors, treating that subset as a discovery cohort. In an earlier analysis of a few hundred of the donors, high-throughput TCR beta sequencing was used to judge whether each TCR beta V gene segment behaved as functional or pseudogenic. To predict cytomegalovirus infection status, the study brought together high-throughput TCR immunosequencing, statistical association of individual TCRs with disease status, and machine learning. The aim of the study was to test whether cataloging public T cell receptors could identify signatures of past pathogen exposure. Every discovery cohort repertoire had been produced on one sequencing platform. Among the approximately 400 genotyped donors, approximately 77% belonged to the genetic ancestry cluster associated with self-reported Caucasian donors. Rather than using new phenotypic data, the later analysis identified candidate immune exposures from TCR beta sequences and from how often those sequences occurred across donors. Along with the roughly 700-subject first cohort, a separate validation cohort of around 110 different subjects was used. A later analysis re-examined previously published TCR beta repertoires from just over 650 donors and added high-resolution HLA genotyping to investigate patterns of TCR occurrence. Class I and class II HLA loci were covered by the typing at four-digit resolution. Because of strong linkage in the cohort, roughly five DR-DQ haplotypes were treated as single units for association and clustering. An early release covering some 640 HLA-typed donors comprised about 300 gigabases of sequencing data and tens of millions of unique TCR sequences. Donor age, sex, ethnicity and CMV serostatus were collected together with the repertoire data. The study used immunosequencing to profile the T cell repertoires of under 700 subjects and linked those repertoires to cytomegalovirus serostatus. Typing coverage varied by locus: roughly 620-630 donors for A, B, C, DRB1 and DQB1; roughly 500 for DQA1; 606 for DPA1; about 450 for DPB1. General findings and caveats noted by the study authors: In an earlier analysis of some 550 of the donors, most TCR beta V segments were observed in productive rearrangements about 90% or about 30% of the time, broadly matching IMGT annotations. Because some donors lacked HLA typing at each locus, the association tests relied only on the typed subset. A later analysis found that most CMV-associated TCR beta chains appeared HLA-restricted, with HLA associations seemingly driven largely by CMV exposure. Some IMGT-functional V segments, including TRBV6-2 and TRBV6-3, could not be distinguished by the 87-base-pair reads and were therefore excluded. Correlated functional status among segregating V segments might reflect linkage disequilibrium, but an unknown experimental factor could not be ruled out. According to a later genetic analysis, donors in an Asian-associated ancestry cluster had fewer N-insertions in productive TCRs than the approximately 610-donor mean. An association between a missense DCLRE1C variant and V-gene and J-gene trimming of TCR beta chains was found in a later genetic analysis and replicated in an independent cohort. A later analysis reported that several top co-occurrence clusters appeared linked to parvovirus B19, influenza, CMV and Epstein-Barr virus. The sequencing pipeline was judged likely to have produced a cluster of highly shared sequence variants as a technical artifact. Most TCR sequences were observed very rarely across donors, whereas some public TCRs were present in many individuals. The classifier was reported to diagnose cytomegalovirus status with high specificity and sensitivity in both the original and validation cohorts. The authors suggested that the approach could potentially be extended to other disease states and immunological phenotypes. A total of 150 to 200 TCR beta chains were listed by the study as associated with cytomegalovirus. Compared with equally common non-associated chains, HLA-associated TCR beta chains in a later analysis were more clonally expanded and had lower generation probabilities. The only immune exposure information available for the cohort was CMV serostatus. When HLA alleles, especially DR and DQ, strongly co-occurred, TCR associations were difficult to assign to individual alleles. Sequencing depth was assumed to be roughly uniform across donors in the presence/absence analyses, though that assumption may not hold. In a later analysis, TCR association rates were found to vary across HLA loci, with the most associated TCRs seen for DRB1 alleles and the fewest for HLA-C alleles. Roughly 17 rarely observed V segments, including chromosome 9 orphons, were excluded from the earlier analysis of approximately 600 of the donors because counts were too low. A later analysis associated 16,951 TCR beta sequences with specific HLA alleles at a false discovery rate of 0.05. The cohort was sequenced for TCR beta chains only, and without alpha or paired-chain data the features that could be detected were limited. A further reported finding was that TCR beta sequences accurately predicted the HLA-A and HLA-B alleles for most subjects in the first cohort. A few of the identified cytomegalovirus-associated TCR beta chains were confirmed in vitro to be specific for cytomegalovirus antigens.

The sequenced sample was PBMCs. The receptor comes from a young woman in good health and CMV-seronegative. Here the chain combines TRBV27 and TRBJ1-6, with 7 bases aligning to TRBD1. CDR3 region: CASKMPGQYNSPLHF. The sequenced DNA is TGTGCCAGCAAAATGCCGGGACAGTATAATTCACCCCTCCACTTT.